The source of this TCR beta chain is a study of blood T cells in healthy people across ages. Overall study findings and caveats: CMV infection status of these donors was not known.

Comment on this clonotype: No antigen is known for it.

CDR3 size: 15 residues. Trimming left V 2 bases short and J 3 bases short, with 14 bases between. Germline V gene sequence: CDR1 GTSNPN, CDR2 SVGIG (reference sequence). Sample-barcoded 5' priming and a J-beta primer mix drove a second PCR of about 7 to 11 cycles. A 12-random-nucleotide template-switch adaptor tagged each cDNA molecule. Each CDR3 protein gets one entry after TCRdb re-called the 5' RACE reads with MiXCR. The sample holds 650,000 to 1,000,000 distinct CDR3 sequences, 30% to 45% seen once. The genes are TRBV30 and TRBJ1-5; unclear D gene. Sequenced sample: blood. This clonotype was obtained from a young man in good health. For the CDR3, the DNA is TGTGCCTGGAGTTTATCCGGGTCCTTCAATCAGCCCCAGCATTTT. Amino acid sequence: CAWSLSGSFNQPQHF.